One and the same sample provided the 15 T cell receptor beta chains below, sequenced in a study of T-cell memory formation after mild COVID-19. MiXCR, applied by TCRdb to the 5' RACE reads, yields one record per CDR3 protein. The sample contains about 360,000 distinct CDR3 sequences, roughly 13% of which appear only once. The specimen sequenced was PBMCs or a T cell subset sorted from them (not recorded which). All receptors come from a man aged 18 to 29 who had mild COVID-19 (a few samples of this study predate the infection). Cell type and time point are not known.

The rearrangement links TRBV28 to TRBJ2-5; 12 bases map to TRBD1. Germline-derived CDR1 and CDR2 are MDHEN and SYDVKM. After removal of 2 bases from V and 5 bases from J, the junction contained 6 bases not matched to a gene. This CDR3 region has 16 residues. The CDR3 sequence is CASSLVGTGGAETQYF. The DNA of the CDR3 is TGTGCCAGCAGTTTAGTTGGGACAGGGGGCGCGGAGACCCAGTACTTC.

J is TRBJ1-5 and V is TRBV7-8; D gene unclear. V shed 1 base and J shed 4 bases, with 5 bases lying between them. The CDR3 is 13 residues long. The germline V gene encodes CDR1 SGHVS and CDR2 FQNEAQ. The CDR3 DNA sequence: TGTGCCAGCAGCTTAGAACAGAATCAGCCCCAGCATTTT. Protein sequence: CASSLEQNQPQHF.

This clonotype occurred a few times. V gene TRBV5-1 combines with J gene TRBJ1-4; D gene uncertain. Germline assignment: CDR1 SGHRS and CDR2 YFSETQ. V was trimmed by 3 bases and J by 3 bases, leaving 15 bases between them. CDR3 size: 16 residues. CDR3: CASSSGLRESNEKLFF. In DNA form, the CDR3 reads TGCGCCAGCAGCTCGGGTCTTCGGGAGTCTAATGAAAAACTGTTTTTT.

This clonotype has only a few counts. The chain carries TRBV29-1 and TRBJ1-5; D may be TRBD1 (5 bases). The germline V and J ends were trimmed by 5 bases and 4 bases, with 12 bases remaining between them. Germline V gene data show CDR1 as SQVTM and CDR2 as ANQGSEA. The CDR3 length is 13 residues. CDR3 sequence (DNA): TGCAGCGTTAAGGAACAGGCAAATCAGCCCCAGCATTTT. Amino acid sequence: CSVKEQANQPQHF.

This clonotype was detected only a few times. The rearrangement joins TRBV10-3 to TRBJ1-4; TRBD1 agrees at 8 bases. The V gene's germline CDR1 is ENHRY and CDR2 SYGVKD. The CDR3 runs to 16 residues. The ends lost 6 bases at V and 4 bases at J; junction bases unmatched: 10. Here the CDR3 DNA reads TGTGCCATCAGATCCGACAGGGGTTCAAGTAATGAAAAACTGTTTTTT. This encodes CAIRSDRGSSNEKLFF.

The V and J genes are TRBV12-3 or TRBV12-4 and TRBJ2-2, with D possibly TRBD1 on 5 matching bases. This CDR3 spans 17 amino acids. The germline V and J ends were trimmed by 5 bases and 2 bases, with 18 bases remaining between them. The CDR3 is CASSPRGPFVNTGELFF. CDR3 DNA: TGTGCCAGCAGTCCAAGGGGTCCTTTCGTCAACACCGGGGAGCTGTTTTTT.

This clonotype was seen a few times. This chain joins TRBV20-1 and TRBJ2-1, with 8 bases aligning to TRBD2. Germline trimming cut 1 base from V and 9 bases from J; bases unmatched to any gene: 5. CDR1 is DFQATT and CDR2 is SNEGSKA in the germline V gene (reference sequence). This CDR3 is built from 13 residues. This chain's CDR3 is CSARGVSGIEQFF. DNA for the CDR3: TGCAGTGCTAGAGGGGTTAGCGGGATTGAGCAGTTCTTC.

This clonotype was found a few times. The rearrangement joins TRBV5-6 to TRBJ2-3, with 7 bases that match TRBD2. Germline lookup yields CDR1 SGHDT and CDR2 YYEEEE. V was pared by 4 bases and J by 4 bases, with 12 bases of the junction left unmatched. CDR3 length equals 16 residues. CDR3 protein: CASSDDIKRGADTQYF. In DNA form, the CDR3 reads TGTGCCAGCAGCGATGATATAAAGCGGGGAGCAGATACGCAGTATTTT.

For this clonotype: Possible read error: a much larger clone is one base away. This sequence joins TRBV6-6 and TRBJ2-1, with 8 bases identical to TRBD2. The CDR3 length is 17 residues. Germline V gives CDR1 MNHNY, CDR2 SVGAGI (reference sequence). CDR3 in amino acids: CASSYSSWRGVYNGQFF. The CDR3 DNA is TGTGCCAGCAGTTACTCGAGTTGGCGGGGGGTCTACAATGGGCAGTTCTTC.

This clonotype turned up a few times. This chain links TRBV27 with TRBJ1-1; D not certain. The CDR3 spans 14 residues. The V end was cut by 1 base, the J end by 1 base, with 7 bases between. Germline CDR1 is MNHEY and CDR2 is SMNVEV (reference sequence). For the CDR3, the DNA is TGTGCCAGCAGTTTATTATCGGGGAACACTGAAGCTTTCTTT. Amino acids: CASSLLSGNTEAFF.

The V gene is TRBV7-9, the J gene TRBJ2-1; D is possibly TRBD2 (5 bases). V dropped 4 bases and J dropped 6 bases, with 22 bases sitting between them. The CDR3 length is 17 residues. Germline V gene sequence: CDR1 SEHNR, CDR2 FQNEAQ (reference sequence). CDR3 amino acids: CASSSNDGIIPPNEQFF. The DNA of the CDR3 is TGTGCCAGCAGCTCCAACGACGGGATCATCCCACCCAATGAGCAGTTCTTC.

V usage is TRBV9 and J usage is TRBJ2-3, with 8 bases identical to TRBD2. Per the germline V gene, CDR1 is SGDLS and CDR2 is YYNGEE. The CDR3 is 16 residues long. V was pared by 2 bases and J by 2 bases, with 7 bases of the junction left unmatched. The CDR3: CASSVRGGPTTDTQYF. The CDR3 coding sequence is TGTGCCAGCAGCGTCCGGGGGGGCCCTACCACAGATACGCAGTATTTT.

This clonotype was detected a few times. The chain's CDR3 is CASSHLSNTDTQYF. The CDR3 DNA reads TGTGCCAGCAGTCACCTAAGCAACACAGATACGCAGTATTTT. V is TRBV6-6 and J is TRBJ2-3; the D is unclear. The germline V and J ends were trimmed by 5 bases and 2 bases, with 11 bases remaining between them. In germline, CDR1 is MNHNY, CDR2 SVGAGI (reference sequence). The CDR3 is made up of 14 amino acids.

This clonotype was counted a few times. The genes are TRBV15 and TRBJ2-2, with 9 bases lining up with TRBD1. Germline V gene lookup returns CDR1 LNHNV and CDR2 YYDKDF (reference sequence). V shed 0 bases, J shed 4 bases, and the junction held 9 bases outside the gene matches. CDR3 size: 18 residues. The CDR3 protein is CATSRDWGQGGTTGELFF. The CDR3 DNA follows: TGTGCCACCAGCAGAGATTGGGGACAGGGTGGGACCACCGGGGAGCTGTTTTTT.

In this sample, this clonotype turned up many times. The chain joins TRBV7-9 to TRBJ2-3; the D gene could be TRBD1 or TRBD2 (5 bases each). V dropped 4 bases and J dropped 0 bases, with 8 bases sitting between them. The CDR3 has 14 residues. Germline V gene sequence: CDR1 SEHNR, CDR2 FQNEAQ (reference sequence). DNA for the CDR3: TGTGCCAGCAGCTGGGACCTAAGCACAGATACGCAGTATTTT. This sequence encodes CASSWDLSTDTQYF.